This TCR beta chain was documented in a study of cytomegalovirus exposure and HLA in healthy donors. At the level of the study: A later analysis reported the same platform for the roughly 120 validation repertoires and the 666 first-cohort repertoires. Study-wide findings and caveats: The classifier reportedly diagnosed cytomegalovirus status with high sensitivity and specificity. Among the CMV-associated chains, three were confirmed in vitro as specific for CMV antigens.

V shed 3 bases and J shed 4 bases, with 16 bases lying between them. Germline assignment: CDR1 KGHSH and CDR2 LQKENI. This CDR3 contains 16 residues. In the case of this clone: The antigen remains unidentified.

TCRdb keeps only in-frame clones here, not all; method: immunoSEQ multiplex PCR. Found here are 210,000 or so clones, 70% to 90% of them singletons; the top ten hold approximately 2.9%. The TCR sequence derives from a woman aged 18-29 years in good health and CMV-seronegative. Input material: PBMCs. This sequence joins TRBV18 and TRBJ2-1; D uncertain. This CDR3 is CASSPVERKFYNEQFF. The CDR3, as DNA: TGTGCCAGCTCACCCGTAGAGCGTAAGTTTTACAATGAGCAGTTCTTC. Together with reference TRBV18 and TRBJ2-1, the CDR3 gives the full variable domain: NAGVMQNPRHLVRRRGQEARLRCSPMKGHSHVYWYRQLPEEGLKFMVYLQKENIIDESGMPKERFSAEFPKEGPSILRIQQVVRGDSAAYFCASSPVERKFYNEQFFGPGTRLTVL.